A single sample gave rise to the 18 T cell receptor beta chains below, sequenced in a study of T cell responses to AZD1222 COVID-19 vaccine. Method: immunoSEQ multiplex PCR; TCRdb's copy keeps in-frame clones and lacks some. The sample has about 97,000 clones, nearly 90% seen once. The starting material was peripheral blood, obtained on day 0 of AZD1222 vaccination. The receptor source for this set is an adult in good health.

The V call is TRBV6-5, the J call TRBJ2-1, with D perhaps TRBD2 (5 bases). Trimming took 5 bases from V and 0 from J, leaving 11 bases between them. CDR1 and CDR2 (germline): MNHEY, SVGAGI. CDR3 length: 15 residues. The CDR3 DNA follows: TGTGCCAGCAGTCTACGACTAAACTCCTACAATGAGCAGTTCTTC. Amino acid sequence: CASSLRLNSYNEQFF.

CDR3 region: CASSLAVGVYEQYF. DNA for the CDR3: TGTGCCAGCAGTTTAGCGGTGGGGGTTTACGAGCAGTACTTC. The rearrangement uses TRBV28 and TRBJ2-7; D is possibly TRBD1 or TRBD2 (5 bases each). The V end lost 2 bases, the J end lost 4 bases, and 12 bases lay between the germline ends. This CDR3 comprises 14 residues. CDR1 and CDR2 from the germline V gene are MDHEN and SYDVKM.

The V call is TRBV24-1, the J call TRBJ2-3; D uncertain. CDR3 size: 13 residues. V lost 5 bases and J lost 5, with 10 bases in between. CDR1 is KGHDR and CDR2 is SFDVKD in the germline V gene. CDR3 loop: CATSGGPQDTQYF. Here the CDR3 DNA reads TGTGCCACCAGTGGAGGACCGCAAGATACGCAGTATTTT.

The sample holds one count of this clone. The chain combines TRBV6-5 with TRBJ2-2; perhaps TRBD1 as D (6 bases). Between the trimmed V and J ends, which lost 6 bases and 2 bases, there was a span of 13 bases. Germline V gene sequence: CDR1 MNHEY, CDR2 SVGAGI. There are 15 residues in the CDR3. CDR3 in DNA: TGTGCCAGCAGCCCGCAGGGGACAAACACCGGGGAGCTGTTTTTT. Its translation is CASSPQGTNTGELFF.

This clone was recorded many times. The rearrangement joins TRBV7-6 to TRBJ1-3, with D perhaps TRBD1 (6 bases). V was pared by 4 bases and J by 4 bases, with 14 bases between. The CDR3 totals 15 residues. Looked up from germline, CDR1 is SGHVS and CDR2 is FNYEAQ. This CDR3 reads CASSSRDKSGNTIYF. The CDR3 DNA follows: TGTGCCAGCAGCTCCCGGGACAAGTCCGGAAACACCATATATTTT.

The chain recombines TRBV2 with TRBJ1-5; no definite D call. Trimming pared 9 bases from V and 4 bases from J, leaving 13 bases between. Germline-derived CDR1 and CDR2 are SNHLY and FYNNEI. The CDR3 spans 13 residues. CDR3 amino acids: CASQPGLNQPQHF. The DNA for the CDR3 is TGTGCCAGTCAGCCCGGGCTGAATCAGCCCCAGCATTTT. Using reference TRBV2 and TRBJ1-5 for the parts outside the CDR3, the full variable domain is EPEVTQTPSHQVTQMGQEVILRCVPISNHLYFYWYRQILGQKVEFLVSFYNNEISEKSEIFDDQFSVERPDGSNFTLKIRSTKLEDSAMYFCASQPGLNQPQHFGDGTRLSIL.

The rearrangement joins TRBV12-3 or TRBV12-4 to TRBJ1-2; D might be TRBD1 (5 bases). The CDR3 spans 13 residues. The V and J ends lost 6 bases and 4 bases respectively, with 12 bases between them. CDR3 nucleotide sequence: TGTGCCAGCAGCCCCGACAGTCCCTATGGCTACACCTTC. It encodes CASSPDSPYGYTF.

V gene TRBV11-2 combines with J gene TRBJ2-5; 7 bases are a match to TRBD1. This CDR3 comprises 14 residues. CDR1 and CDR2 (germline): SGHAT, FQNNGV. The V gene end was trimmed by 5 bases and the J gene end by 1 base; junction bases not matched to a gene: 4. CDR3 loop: CASSVTGVQETQYF. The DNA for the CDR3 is TGTGCCAGCAGCGTAACAGGGGTCCAAGAGACCCAGTACTTC.

In DNA form, the CDR3 reads TGTGCCAGCAGTTTGGGAGGGGGTGGCAATCAGCCCCAGCATTTT. Encoded protein: CASSLGGGGNQPQHF. The chain is built from TRBV6-5 and TRBJ1-5; tentative D call: TRBD1 (6 bases). Trimming stripped 4 bases from V and 2 bases from J, with 12 bases between. From germline, CDR1 is MNHEY and CDR2 SVGAGI. The CDR3 consists of 15 residues.

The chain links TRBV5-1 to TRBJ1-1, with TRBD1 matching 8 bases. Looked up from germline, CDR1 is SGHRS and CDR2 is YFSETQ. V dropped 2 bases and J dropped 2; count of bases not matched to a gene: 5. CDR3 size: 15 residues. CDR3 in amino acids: CASSFGTGPNTEAFF. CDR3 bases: TGCGCCAGCAGCTTCGGGACAGGACCTAACACTGAAGCTTTCTTT.

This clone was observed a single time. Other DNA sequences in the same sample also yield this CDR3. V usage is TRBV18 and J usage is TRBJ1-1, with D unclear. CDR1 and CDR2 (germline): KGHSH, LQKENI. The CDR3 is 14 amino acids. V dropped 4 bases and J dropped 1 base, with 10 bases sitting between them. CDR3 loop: CASSRDRGNTEAFF. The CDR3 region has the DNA TGTGCCAGCTCACGGGATCGCGGGAACACTGAAGCTTTCTTT. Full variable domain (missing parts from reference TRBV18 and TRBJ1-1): NAGVMQNPRHLVRRRGQEARLRCSPMKGHSHVYWYRQLPEEGLKFMVYLQKENIIDESGMPKERFSAEFPKEGPSILRIQQVVRGDSAAYFCASSRDRGNTEAFFGQGTRLTVV.

CDR3 bases: TGCGCCAGCAGCCAGCGGCCGCAGGGGGAGGGAGAAAAACTGTTTTTT. Translating it yields CASSQRPQGEGEKLFF. V usage is TRBV5-1 and J usage is TRBJ1-4, with 7 bases matching TRBD1. V shed 4 bases, J shed 8 bases, and the junction held 14 bases outside the gene matches. The CDR3 extends over 16 amino acids. Germline V lookup: CDR1 SGHRS, CDR2 YFSETQ.

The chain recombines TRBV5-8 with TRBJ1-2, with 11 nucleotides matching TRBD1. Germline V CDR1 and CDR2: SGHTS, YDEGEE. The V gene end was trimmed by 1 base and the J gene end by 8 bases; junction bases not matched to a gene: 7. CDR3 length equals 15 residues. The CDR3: CASSLQPGQGGGYTF. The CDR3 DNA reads TGTGCCAGCAGCTTGCAACCGGGACAGGGGGGAGGCTACACCTTC.

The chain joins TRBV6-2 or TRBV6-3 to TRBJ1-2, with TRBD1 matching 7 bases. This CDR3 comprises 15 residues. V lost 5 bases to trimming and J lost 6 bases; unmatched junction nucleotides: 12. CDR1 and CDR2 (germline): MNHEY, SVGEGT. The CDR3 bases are TGTGCCAGCAGTCCCTGGGAAACGGGACAGAATGGCTACACCTTC. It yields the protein CASSPWETGQNGYTF.

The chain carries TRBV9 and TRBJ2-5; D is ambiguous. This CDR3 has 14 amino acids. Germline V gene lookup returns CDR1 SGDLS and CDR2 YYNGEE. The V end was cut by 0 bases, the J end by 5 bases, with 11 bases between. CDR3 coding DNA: TGTGCCAGCAGCGTAGGTCAGGTCGGTGAGACCCAGTACTTC. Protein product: CASSVGQVGETQYF.

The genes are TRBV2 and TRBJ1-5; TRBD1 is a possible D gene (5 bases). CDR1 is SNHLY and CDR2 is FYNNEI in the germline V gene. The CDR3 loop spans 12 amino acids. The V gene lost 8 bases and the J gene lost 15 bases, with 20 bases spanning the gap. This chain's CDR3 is CASARQGVRRHF. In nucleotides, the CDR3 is TGTGCCAGCGCAAGACAAGGGGTTCGGCGGCATTTT.

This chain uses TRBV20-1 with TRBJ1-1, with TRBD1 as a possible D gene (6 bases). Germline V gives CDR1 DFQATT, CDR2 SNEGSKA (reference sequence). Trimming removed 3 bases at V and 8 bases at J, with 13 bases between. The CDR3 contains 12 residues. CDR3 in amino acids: CSASTGGLEAFF. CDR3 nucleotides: TGCAGTGCTAGTACTGGGGGCTTGGAAGCTTTCTTT.

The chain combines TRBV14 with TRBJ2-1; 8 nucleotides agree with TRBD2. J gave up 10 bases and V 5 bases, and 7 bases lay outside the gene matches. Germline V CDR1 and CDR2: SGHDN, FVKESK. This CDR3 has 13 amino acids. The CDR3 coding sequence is TGTGCCAGCAGCACCGGGGGGGCCAGAGAGCAGTTCTTC. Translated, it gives CASSTGGAREQFF.